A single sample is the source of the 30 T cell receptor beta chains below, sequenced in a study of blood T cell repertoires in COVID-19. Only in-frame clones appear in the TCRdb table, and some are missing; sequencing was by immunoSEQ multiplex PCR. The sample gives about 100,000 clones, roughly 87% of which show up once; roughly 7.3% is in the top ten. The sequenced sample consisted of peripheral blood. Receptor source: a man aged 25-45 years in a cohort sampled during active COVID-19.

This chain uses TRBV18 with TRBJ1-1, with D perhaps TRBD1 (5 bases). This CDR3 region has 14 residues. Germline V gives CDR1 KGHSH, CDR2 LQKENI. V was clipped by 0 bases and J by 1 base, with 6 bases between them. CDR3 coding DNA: TGTGCCAGCTCACCACCGGGGCCGAACACTGAAGCTTTCTTT. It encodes CASSPPGPNTEAFF.

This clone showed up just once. The CDR3 nucleotides are TGTGCCAGCAGCTTAGGTGAGGTTACTGAAGCTTTCTTT. This codes for CASSLGEVTEAFF. The rearrangement links TRBV7-6 to TRBJ1-1; no clear D gene. The V and J ends lost 1 base and 5 bases respectively, with 8 bases between them. The germline gives CDR1 SGHVS, CDR2 FNYEAQ. The CDR3 consists of 13 residues.

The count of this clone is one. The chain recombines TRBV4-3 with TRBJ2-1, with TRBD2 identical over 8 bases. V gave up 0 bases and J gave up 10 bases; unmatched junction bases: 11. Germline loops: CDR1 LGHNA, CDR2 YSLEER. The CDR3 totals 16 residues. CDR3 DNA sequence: TGCGCCAGCAGCCAAGAAAACGGGGGGGCATCAAAGGAGCAGTTCTTC. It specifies CASSQENGGASKEQFF.

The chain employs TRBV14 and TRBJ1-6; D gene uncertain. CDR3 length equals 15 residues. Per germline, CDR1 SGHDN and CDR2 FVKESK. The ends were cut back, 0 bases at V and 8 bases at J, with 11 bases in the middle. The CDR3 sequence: CASSQDPHFDSPLHF. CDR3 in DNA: TGTGCCAGCAGCCAAGACCCCCACTTCGATTCACCCCTCCACTTT.

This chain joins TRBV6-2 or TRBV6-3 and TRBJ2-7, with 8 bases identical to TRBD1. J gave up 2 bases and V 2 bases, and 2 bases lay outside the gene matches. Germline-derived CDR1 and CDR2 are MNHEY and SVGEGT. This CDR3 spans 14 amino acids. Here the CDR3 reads CASSYGRGPYEQYF. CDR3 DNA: TGTGCCAGCAGTTACGGCAGGGGGCCCTACGAGCAGTACTTC.

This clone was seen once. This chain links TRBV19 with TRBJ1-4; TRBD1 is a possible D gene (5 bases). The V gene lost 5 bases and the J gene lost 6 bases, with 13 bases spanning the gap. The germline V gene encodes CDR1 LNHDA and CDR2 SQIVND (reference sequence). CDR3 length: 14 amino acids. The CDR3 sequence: CASSHFGGDEKLFF. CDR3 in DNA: TGTGCCAGTAGTCACTTCGGGGGAGATGAAAAACTGTTTTTT.

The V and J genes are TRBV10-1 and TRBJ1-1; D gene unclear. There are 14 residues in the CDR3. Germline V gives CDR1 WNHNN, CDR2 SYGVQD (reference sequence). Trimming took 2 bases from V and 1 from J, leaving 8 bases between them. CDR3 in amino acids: CASSEVQSNTEAFF. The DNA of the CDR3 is TGCGCCAGCAGTGAGGTACAGTCGAACACTGAAGCTTTCTTT.

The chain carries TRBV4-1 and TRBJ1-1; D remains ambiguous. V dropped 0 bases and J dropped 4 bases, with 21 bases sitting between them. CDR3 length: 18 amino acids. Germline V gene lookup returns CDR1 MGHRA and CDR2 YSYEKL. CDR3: CASSQELAAPVKFTEAFF. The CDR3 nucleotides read TGCGCCAGCAGCCAAGAACTAGCGGCTCCAGTGAAGTTCACTGAAGCTTTCTTT.

CDR3 region: CATRTGRSTDTQYF. CDR3 sequence (DNA): TGTGCCACCCGAACAGGAAGAAGCACAGATACGCAGTATTTT. This sequence joins TRBV2 and TRBJ2-3, with D tentatively TRBD1 (5 bases). V was cut by 10 bases and J by 0 bases, with 14 bases left in between. CDR1 and CDR2 from the germline V gene are SNHLY and FYNNEI. The CDR3 is 14 residues long. Based on the CDR3 plus reference TRBV2 and TRBJ2-3, the full variable domain is EPEVTQTPSHQVTQMGQEVILRCVPISNHLYFYWYRQILGQKVEFLVSFYNNEISEKSEIFDDQFSVERPDGSNFTLKIRSTKLEDSAMYFCATRTGRSTDTQYFGPGTRLTVL.

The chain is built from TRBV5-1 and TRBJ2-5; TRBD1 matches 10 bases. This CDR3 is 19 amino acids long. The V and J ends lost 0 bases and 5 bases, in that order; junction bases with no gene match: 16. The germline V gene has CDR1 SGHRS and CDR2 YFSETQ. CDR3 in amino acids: CASSLDSRGQGTRRETQYF. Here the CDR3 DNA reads TGCGCCAGCAGCTTGGATAGTAGGGGACAGGGGACGCGCAGGGAGACCCAGTACTTC.

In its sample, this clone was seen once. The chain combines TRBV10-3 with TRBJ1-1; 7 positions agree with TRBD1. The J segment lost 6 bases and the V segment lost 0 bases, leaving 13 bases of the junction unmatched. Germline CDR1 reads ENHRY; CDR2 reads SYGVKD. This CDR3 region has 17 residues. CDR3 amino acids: CAISESTGLGIVAEAFF. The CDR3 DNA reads TGTGCCATCAGTGAGTCGACAGGGCTAGGGATTGTGGCTGAAGCTTTCTTT.

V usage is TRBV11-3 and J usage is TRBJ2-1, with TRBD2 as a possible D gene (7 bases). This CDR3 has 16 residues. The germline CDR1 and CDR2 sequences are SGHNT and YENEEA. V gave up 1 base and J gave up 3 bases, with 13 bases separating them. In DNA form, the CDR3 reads TGTGCCAGCAGCTTAGTAGGGGGGGACCTCTACAATGAGCAGTTCTTC. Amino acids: CASSLVGGDLYNEQFF. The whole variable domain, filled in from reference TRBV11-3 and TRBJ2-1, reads EAGVVQSPRYKIIEKKQPVAFWCNPISGHNTLYWYLQNLGQGPELLIRYENEEAVDDSQLPKDRFSAERLKGVDSTLKIQPAELGDSAVYLCASSLVGGDLYNEQFFGPGTRLTVL.

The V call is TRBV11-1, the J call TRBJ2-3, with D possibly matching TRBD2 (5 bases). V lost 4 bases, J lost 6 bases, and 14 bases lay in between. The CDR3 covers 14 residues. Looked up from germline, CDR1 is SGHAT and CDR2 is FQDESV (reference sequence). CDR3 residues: CASSYPTWRDTQYF. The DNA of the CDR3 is TGTGCCAGCAGCTACCCCACGTGGAGGGATACGCAGTATTTT.

CDR3 amino acids: CASRPTRDRGLNTEAFF. DNA of the CDR3: TGTGCCAGTAGACCGACCCGGGACAGGGGACTGAACACTGAAGCTTTCTTT. This chain connects TRBV19 to TRBJ1-1; 10 bases align to TRBD1. J lost 0 bases, V lost 6 bases, and 10 bases had no gene match. Germline V gene sequence: CDR1 LNHDA, CDR2 SQIVND (reference sequence). The CDR3 is 17 residues long.

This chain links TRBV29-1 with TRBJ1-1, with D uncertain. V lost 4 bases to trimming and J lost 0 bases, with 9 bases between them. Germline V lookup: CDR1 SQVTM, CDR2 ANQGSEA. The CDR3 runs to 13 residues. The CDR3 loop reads CSVGQVLNTEAFF. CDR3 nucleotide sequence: TGCAGCGTTGGGCAGGTCTTGAACACTGAAGCTTTCTTT.

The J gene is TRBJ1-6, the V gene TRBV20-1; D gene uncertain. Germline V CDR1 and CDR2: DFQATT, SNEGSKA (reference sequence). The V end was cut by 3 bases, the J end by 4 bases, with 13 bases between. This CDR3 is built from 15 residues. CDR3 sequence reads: CSASEREMYNSPLHF. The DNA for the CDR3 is TGCAGTGCTAGTGAAAGGGAGATGTATAATTCACCCCTCCACTTT.

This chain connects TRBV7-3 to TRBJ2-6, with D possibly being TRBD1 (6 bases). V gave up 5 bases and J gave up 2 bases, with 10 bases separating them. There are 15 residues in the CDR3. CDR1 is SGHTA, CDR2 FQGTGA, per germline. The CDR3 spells CASSTGSAGANVLTF. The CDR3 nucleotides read TGTGCCAGCAGCACAGGGTCGGCTGGGGCCAACGTCCTGACTTTC.

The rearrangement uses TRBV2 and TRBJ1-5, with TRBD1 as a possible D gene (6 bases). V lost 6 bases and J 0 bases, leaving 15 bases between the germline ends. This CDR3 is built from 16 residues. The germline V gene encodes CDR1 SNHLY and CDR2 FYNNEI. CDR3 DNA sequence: TGTGCCAGCAGGGACGGACAGAGAAATAGCAATCAGCCCCAGCATTTT. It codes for CASRDGQRNSNQPQHF.

This CDR3 reads CASSFGLAGGETQYF. The CDR3 bases are TGTGCCAGCAGCTTCGGACTAGCGGGGGGGGAGACCCAGTACTTC. This chain joins TRBV5-8 and TRBJ2-5, with TRBD2 matching 15 bases. This CDR3 has 15 residues. Trimming took 2 bases from V and 5 from J; bases not matched to a gene: 1. Germline values: CDR1 SGHTS, CDR2 YDEGEE.

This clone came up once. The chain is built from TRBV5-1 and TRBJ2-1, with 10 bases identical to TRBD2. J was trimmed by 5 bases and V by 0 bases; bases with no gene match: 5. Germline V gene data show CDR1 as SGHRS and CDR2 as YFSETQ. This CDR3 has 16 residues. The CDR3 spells CASSLEGLAVNNEQFF. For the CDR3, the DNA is TGCGCCAGCAGCTTGGAAGGACTAGCGGTTAACAATGAGCAGTTCTTC. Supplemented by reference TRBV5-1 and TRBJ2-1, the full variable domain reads KAGVTQTPRYLIKTRGQQVTLSCSPISGHRSVSWYQQTPGQGLQFLFEYFSETQRNKGNFPGRFSGRQFSNSRSEMNVSTLELGDSALYLCASSLEGLAVNNEQFFGPGTRLTVL.

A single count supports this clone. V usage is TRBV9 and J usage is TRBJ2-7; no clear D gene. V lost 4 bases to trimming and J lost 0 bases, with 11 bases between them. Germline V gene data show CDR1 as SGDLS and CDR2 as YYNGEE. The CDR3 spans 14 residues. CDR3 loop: CASSPSPDSYEQYF. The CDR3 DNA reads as TGTGCCAGCAGCCCCAGTCCCGACTCCTACGAGCAGTACTTC. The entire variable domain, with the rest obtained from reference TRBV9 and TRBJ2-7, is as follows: DSGVTQTPKHLITATGQRVTLRCSPRSGDLSVYWYQQSLDQGLQFLIQYYNGEERAKGNILERFSAQQFPDLHSELNLSSLELGDSALYFCASSPSPDSYEQYFGPGTRLTVT.

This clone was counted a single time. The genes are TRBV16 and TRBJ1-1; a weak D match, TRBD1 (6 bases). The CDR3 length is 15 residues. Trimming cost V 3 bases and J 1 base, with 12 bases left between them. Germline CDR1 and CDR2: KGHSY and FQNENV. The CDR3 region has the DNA TGTGCCAGCAGCCAGAAGACAGGTCCGAACACTGAAGCTTTCTTT. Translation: CASSQKTGPNTEAFF.

CDR3 in DNA: TGTGCCAGCTCAGCCGGGACAGGTGGTTCACCCCTCCACTTT. Protein: CASSAGTGGSPLHF. The chain recombines TRBV18 with TRBJ1-6; 8 bases fit TRBD1. This CDR3 has 14 residues. Germline trimming cut 5 bases from V and 9 bases from J; bases unmatched to any gene: 6. The germline gives CDR1 KGHSH, CDR2 LQKENI.

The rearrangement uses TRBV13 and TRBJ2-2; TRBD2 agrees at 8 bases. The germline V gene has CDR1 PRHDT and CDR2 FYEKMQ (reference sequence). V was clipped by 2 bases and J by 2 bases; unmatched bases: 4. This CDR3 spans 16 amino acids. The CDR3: CASSLRTSRNTGELFF. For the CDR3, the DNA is TGTGCCAGCAGCTTAAGGACTAGCCGAAACACCGGGGAGCTGTTTTTT. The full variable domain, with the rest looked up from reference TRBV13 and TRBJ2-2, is AAGVIQSPRHLIKEKRETATLKCYPIPRHDTVYWYQQGPGQDPQFLISFYEKMQSDKGSIPDRFSAQQFSDYHSELNMSSLELGDSALYFCASSLRTSRNTGELFFGEGSRLTVL.

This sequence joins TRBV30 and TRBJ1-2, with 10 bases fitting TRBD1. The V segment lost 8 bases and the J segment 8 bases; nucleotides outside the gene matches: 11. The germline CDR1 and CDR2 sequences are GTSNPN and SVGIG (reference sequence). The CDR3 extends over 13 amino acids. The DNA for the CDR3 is TGTGCCACCTCGGCGGGACAGGGGTTAGGCTACACCTTC. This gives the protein CATSAGQGLGYTF. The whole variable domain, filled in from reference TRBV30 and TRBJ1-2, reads SQTIHQWPATLVQPVGSPLSLECTVEGTSNPNLYWYRQAAGRGLQLLFYSVGIGQISSEVPQNLSASRPQDRQFILSSKKLLLSDSGFYLCATSAGQGLGYTFGSGTRLTVV.

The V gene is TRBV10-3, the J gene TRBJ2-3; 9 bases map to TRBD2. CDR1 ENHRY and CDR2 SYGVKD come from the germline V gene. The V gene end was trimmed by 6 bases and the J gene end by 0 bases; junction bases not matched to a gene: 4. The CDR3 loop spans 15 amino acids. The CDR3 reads CAIRPTSGSTDTQYF. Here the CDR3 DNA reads TGTGCCATCAGACCCACTAGCGGGAGCACAGATACGCAGTATTTT.

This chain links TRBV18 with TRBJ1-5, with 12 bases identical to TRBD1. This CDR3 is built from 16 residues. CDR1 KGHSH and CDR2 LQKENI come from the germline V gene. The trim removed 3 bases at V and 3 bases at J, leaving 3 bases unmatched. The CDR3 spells CASSPGTGGNNQPQHF. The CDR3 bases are TGTGCCAGCTCACCCGGGACAGGGGGCAACAATCAGCCCCAGCATTTT.

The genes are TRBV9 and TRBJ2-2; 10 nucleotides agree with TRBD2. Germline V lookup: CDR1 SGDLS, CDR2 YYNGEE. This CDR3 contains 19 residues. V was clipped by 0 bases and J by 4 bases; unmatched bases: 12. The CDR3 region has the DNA TGTGCCAGCAGCGTAGAGCCTAGCGGGGGCCTTCGGGGCACCGGGGAGCTGTTTTTT. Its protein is CASSVEPSGGLRGTGELFF. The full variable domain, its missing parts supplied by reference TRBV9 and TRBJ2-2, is DSGVTQTPKHLITATGQRVTLRCSPRSGDLSVYWYQQSLDQGLQFLIQYYNGEERAKGNILERFSAQQFPDLHSELNLSSLELGDSALYFCASSVEPSGGLRGTGELFFGEGSRLTVL.

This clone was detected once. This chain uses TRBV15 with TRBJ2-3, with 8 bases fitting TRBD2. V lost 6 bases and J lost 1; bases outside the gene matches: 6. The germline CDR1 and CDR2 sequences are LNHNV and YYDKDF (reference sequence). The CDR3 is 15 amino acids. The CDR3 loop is CATSFLGGGTDTQYF. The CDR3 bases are TGTGCCACCAGTTTCCTCGGGGGGGGCACAGATACGCAGTATTTT.

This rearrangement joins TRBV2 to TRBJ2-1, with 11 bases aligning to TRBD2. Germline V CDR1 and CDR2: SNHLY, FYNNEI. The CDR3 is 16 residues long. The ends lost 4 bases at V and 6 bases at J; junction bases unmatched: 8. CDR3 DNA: TGTGCCAGCAGTGCCCTAACTAGCGGGGGAGGCAATGAGCAGTTCTTC. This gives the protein CASSALTSGGGNEQFF.